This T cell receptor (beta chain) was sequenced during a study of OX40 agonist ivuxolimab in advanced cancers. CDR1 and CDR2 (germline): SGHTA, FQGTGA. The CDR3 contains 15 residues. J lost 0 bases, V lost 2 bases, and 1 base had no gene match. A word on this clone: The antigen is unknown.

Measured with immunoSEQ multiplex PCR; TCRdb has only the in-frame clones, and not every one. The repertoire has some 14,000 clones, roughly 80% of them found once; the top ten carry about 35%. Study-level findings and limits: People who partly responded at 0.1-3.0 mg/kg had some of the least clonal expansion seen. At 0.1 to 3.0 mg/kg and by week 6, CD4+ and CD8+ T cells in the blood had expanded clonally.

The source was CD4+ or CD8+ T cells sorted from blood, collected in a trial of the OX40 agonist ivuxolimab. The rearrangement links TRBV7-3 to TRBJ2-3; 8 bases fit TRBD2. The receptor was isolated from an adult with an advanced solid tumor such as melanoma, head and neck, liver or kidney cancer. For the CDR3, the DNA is TGTGCCAGCAGCTTAGCGGGGGGAAGCACAGATACGCAGTATTTT. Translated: CASSLAGGSTDTQYF.